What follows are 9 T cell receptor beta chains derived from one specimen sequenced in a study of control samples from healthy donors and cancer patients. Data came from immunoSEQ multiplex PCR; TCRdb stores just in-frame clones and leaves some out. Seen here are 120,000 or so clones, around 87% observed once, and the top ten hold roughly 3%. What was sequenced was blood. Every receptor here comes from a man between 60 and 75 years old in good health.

CDR3 nucleotides: TGCGCCAGCAGCCAAGCGACAGGGACGGTTAATGAAAAACTGTTTTTT. This codes for CASSQATGTVNEKLFF. The rearrangement joins TRBV4-3 to TRBJ1-4; 7 bases agree with TRBD1. CDR3 size: 16 residues. Germline lookup yields CDR1 LGHNA and CDR2 YSLEER. The trim removed 1 base at V and 4 bases at J, leaving 6 bases unmatched.

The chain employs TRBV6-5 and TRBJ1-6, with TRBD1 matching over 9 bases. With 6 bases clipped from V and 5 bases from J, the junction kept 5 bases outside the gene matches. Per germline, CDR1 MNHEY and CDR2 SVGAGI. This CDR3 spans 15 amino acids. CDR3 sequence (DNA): TGTGCCAGCAGGAGGGACAGGGCGGATAATTCACCCCTCCACTTT. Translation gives CASRRDRADNSPLHF.

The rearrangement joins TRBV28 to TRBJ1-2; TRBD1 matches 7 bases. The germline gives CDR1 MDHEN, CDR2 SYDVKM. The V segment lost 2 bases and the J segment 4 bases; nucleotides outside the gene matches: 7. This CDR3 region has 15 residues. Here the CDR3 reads CASSLQARGGYGYTF. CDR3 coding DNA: TGTGCCAGCAGTTTACAGGCCAGGGGGGGCTATGGCTACACCTTC.

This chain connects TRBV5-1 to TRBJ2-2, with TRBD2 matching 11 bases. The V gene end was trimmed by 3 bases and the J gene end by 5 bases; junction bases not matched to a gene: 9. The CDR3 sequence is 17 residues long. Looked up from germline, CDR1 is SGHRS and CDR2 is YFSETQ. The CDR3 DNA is TGCGCCAGCAGCTCTTTGGGACTAGCGGTTGCAACCGGGGAGCTGTTTTTT. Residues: CASSSLGLAVATGELFF.

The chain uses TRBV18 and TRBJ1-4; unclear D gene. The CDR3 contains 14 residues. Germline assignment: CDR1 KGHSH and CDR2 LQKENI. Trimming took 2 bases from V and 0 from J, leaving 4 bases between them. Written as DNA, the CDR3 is TGTGCCAGCTCACCATCAGCAACTAATGAAAAACTGTTTTTT. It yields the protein CASSPSATNEKLFF. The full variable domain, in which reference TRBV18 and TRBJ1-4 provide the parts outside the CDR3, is NAGVMQNPRHLVRRRGQEARLRCSPMKGHSHVYWYRQLPEEGLKFMVYLQKENIIDESGMPKERFSAEFPKEGPSILRIQQVVRGDSAAYFCASSPSATNEKLFFGSGTQLSVL.

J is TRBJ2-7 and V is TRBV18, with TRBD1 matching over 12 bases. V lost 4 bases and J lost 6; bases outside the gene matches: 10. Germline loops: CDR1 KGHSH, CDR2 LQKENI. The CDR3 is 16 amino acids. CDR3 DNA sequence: TGTGCCAGCTCACAGGACCGGGACAGGGGGCGCGGCGAGCAGTACTTC. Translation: CASSQDRDRGRGEQYF.

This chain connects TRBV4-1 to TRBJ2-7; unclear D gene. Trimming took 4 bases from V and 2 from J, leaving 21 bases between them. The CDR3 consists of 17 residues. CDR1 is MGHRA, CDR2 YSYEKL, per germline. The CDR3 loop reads CASSRASGGALPYEQYF. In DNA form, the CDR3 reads TGCGCCAGCAGCCGAGCCTCTGGTGGAGCCTTACCCTACGAGCAGTACTTC.

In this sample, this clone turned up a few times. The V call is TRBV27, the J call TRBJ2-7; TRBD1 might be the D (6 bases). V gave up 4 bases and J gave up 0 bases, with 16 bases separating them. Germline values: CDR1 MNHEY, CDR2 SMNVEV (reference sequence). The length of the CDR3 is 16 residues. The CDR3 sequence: CASSSPYRVGSYEQYF. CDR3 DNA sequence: TGTGCCAGCAGTTCGCCCTACAGGGTGGGCTCCTACGAGCAGTACTTC.

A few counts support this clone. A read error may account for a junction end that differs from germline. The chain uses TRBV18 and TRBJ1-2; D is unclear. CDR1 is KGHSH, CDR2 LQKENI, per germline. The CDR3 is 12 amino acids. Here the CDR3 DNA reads TGTGCCAGCTCACCACCGTCCCGGGTCGTACACTTC. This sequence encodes CASSPPSRVVHF. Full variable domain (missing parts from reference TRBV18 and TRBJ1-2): NAGVMQNPRHLVRRRGQEARLRCSPMKGHSHVYWYRQLPEEGLKFMVYLQKENIIDESGMPKERFSAEFPKEGPSILRIQQVVRGDSAAYFCASSPPSRVVHFGSGTRLTVV.